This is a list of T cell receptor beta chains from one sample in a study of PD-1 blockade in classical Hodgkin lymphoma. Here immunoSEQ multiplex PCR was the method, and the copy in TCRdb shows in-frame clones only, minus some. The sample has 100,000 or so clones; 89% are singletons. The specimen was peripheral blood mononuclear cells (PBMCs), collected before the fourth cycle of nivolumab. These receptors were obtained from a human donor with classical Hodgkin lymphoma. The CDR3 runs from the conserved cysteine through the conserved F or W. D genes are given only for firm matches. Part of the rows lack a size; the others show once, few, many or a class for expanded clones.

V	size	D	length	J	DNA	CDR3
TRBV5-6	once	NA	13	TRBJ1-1	TGTGCCAGCAAGTTTGGACGGGACACTGAAGCTTTCTTT	CASKFGRDTEAFF
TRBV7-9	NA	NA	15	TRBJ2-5	TGTGCCAGCAGCTTACGTTCCGGATATCAAGAGACCCAGTACTTC	CASSLRSGYQETQYF
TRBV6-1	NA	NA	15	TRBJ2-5	TGTGCCAGCAGAAAAAACCTGGCGGGGGCAGAGACCCAGTACTTC	CASRKNLAGAETQYF
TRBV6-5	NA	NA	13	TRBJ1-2	TGTGCCAGCAGTTACTCGCTAGTGGAAGGCTACACCTTC	CASSYSLVEGYTF
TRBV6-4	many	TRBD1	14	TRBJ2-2	TGTGCCAGCAGGGCGGACAGGGACACCGGGGAGCTGTTTTTT	CASRADRDTGELFF
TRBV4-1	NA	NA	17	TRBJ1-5	TGCGCCAGCAGCCAAGGCCCCGCCGACAGAAGCAATCAGCCCCAGCATTTT	CASSQGPADRSNQPQHF
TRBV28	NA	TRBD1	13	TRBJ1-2	TGTGCCACCCGGGACAGGGCCTTCTATGGCTACACCTTC	CATRDRAFYGYTF
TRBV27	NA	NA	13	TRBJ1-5	TGTGCCAGCAGTACAGGGTTATCTCAGCCCCAGCATTTT	CASSTGLSQPQHF
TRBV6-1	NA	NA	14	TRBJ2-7	TGTGCCAGCAGTGAAGGTGGGACTGACTACGAGCAGTACTTC	CASSEGGTDYEQYF
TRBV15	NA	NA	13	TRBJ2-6	TGTGCCACCAGCAGAGATAAGGCCAACGTCCTGACTTTC	CATSRDKANVLTF
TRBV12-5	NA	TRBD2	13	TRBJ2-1	TGTGCCATCGCGGCGGGGGGAAACAATGAGCAGTTCTTC	CAIAAGGNNEQFF
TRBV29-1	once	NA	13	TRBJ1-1	TGCAGCGTTGAGGGTGTCCAGTGTACTGAAGCTTTCTTT	CSVEGVQCTEAFF
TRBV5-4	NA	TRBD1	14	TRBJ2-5	TGTGCCAGCAGCTTGTCAGGGGGCAGGGAGACCCAGTACTTC	CASSLSGGRETQYF
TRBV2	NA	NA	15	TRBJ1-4	TGTGCCAGCAGTGAAGAAGGGGTTTGGGATGAAAAACTGTTTTTT	CASSEEGVWDEKLFF
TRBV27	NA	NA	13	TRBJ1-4	TGTGCCAGCAGTTTTAGACACGCGGAAAAACTGTTTTTT	CASSFRHAEKLFF
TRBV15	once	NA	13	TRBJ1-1	TGTGCCACCAGCAGAGGGGGGAACACTGAAGCTTTCTTT	CATSRGGNTEAFF
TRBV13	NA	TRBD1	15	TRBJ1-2	TGTGCCAGCAGCTATTCGACAGGGGCGAACTATGGCTACACCTTC	CASSYSTGANYGYTF
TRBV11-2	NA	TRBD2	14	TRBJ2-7	TGTGCCAGCAGCTTAGTGCGCGGGAGCAACGAGCAGTACTTC	CASSLVRGSNEQYF
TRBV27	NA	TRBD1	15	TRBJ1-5	TGTGCCAGCAGCGTCGGGACAGGGAGTAATCAGCCCCAGCATTTT	CASSVGTGSNQPQHF
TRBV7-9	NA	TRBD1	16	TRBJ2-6	TGTGCCAGCAGCTTAATTACAGGGGCTGGGGCCAACGTCCTGACTTTC	CASSLITGAGANVLTF
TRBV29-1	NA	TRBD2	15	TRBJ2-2	TGCAGCGTTGTCGGTTTAGCGGGAGGGGGCGGGGAGCTGTTTTTT	CSVVGLAGGGGELFF
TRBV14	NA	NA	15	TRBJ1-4	TGTGCCAGCAGCCGACGGACGGGAACGAATGAAAAACTGTTTTTT	CASSRRTGTNEKLFF
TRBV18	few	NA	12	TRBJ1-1	TGTGCCAGCTCACCTTTCTCCACTGAAGCTTTCTTT	CASSPFSTEAFF
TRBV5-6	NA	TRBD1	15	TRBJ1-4	TGTGCCAGCAGCCGCGAAGGGACAGGGCCTGAAAAACTGTTTTTT	CASSREGTGPEKLFF
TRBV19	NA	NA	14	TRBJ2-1	TGTGCCAGTAGCCGGGACCACTCCTACAATGAGCAGTTCTTC	CASSRDHSYNEQFF
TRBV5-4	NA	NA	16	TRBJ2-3	TGTGCCAGCAGCCCGACAGTCCCCCCAGGCACAGATACGCAGTATTTT	CASSPTVPPGTDTQYF
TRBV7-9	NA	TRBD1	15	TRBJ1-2	TGTGCCAGCAGCCCGGACAGGGTGGCCAACTATGGCTACACCTTC	CASSPDRVANYGYTF
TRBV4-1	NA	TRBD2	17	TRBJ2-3	TGCGCCAGCAGCCAGACGGGACTAGCATCCAGCACAGATACGCAGTATTTT	CASSQTGLASSTDTQYF
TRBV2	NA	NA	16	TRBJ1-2	TGTGCCAGCAGCGAAGGGAGGGAAGGGAAACTAATTGGCTACACCTTC	CASSEGREGKLIGYTF
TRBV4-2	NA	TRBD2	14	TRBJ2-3	TGTGCCAGCAGTCCTAGCGGGAGCACAGATACGCAGTATTTT	CASSPSGSTDTQYF
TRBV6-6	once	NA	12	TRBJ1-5	TGTGCCAGCAGTTACTTATCAGGGGCCCAGCATTTT	CASSYLSGAQHF
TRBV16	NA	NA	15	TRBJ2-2	TGTGCCAGCAGCCAAGATTTTTGGAACACCGGGGAGCTGTTTTTT	CASSQDFWNTGELFF
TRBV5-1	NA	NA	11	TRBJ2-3	TGCGCCAGCAGCAAAACCGGGGCACTTTATTTT	CASSKTGALYF
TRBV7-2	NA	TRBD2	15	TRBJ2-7	TGTGCCAGCAGCTTAGATAGCGGGAGGGCCTACGAGCAGTACTTC	CASSLDSGRAYEQYF
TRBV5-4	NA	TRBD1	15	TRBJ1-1	TGTGCCAGCAGCGTCGACAGGGTTGTGAACACTGAAGCTTTCTTT	CASSVDRVVNTEAFF
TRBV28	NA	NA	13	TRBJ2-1	TGTGCCAGCATTATCCCGGGCGGCAATGAGCAGTTCTTC	CASIIPGGNEQFF
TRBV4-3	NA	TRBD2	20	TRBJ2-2	TGCGCCAGCAGCCAAGAAAGGGGCGGGAGTAGGCGGGAGAGGGGCGGGGAGCTGTTTTTT	CASSQERGGSRRERGGELFF
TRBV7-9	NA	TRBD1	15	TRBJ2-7	TGTGCCAGCAGCAATAGGGACAGGGGTTACTACGAGCAGTACTTC	CASSNRDRGYYEQYF
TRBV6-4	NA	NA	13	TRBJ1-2	TGTGCCAGCAGTGATCAGGGCGACTATGGCTACACCTTC	CASSDQGDYGYTF
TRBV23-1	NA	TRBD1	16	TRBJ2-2	TGCGCCAGCACCCACGTTGGACAGGGGAGTACCGGGGAGCTGTTTTTT	CASTHVGQGSTGELFF
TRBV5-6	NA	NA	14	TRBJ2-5	TGTGCCAGCAGCTTCCAGGGGAGACAAGAGACCCAGTACTTC	CASSFQGRQETQYF
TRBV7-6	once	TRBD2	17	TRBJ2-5	TGTGCCAGCAGCTTAGTGGGACTAGCGGGAGGAGGAGAGACCCAGTACTTC	CASSLVGLAGGGETQYF
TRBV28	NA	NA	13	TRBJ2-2	TGTGCCAGCAGACGGGACGGCACCGGGGAGCTGTTTTTT	CASRRDGTGELFF
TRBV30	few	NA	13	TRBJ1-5	TGTGCCTGGAGCCAGGGAAGCAATCAGCCCCAGCATTTT	CAWSQGSNQPQHF
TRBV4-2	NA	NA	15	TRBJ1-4	TGTGCCAGCAGCCAAGATCACAGGGTAGGCGAAAAACTGTTTTTT	CASSQDHRVGEKLFF
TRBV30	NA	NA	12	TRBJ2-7	TGTGCCTGGAGCGAGCCCCCCTACGAGCAGTACTTC	CAWSEPPYEQYF
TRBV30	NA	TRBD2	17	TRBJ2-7	TGTGCCTGGAGCTCTAGTAGGTGGGGACTAGCGGGAGGCGAGCAGTACTTC	CAWSSSRWGLAGGEQYF
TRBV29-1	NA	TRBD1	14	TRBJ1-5	TGCAGCGTAACCCTGACAGGGGGCAGACAGCCCCAGCATTTT	CSVTLTGGRQPQHF
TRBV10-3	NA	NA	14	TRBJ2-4	TGTGCCATCAAGAGGGACCCCAAGGAAAACATTCAGTACTTC	CAIKRDPKENIQYF
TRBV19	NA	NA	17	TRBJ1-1	TGTGCCAGTAGTACCGCACCCCTGGGCCGACAGAACACTGAAGCTTTCTTT	CASSTAPLGRQNTEAFF
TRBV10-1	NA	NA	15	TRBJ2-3	TGCGCCAGCAGTGAGTGGGCTACTCTCACAGATACGCAGTATTTT	CASSEWATLTDTQYF
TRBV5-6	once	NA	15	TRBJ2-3	TGTGCCAGCAGCTTCTCTCTCATAAGGGCAGATACGCAGTATTTT	CASSFSLIRADTQYF
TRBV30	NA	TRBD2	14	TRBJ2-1	TGTGCCTGGGATCCCGGGACTAGGGGCTTGAAGCAGTTCTTC	CAWDPGTRGLKQFF
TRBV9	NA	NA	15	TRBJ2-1	TGTGCCAGCAGCGTCGGAGGGTACTCCTACAATGAGCAGTTCTTC	CASSVGGYSYNEQFF
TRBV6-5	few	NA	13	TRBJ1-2	TGTGCCAGCAGCCGACTTGACAGCTATGGCTACACCTTC	CASSRLDSYGYTF
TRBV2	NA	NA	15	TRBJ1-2	TGTGCCAGCAGGACCGACAGGCCCGCTAACTATGGCTACACCTTC	CASRTDRPANYGYTF
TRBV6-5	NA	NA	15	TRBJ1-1	TGTGCCAGCAGTTACTTAGGAGAGAGAGGGGGTGAAGCTTTCTTT	CASSYLGERGGEAFF
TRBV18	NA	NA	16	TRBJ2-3	TGTGCCAGCTCACCCCAGATCGGGGCAGGGTCGAATACGCAGTATTTT	CASSPQIGAGSNTQYF
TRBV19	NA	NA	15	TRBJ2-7	TGTGCCAGTAGTAGCTTTTCAGGGTCGCCCTACGAGCAGTACTTC	CASSSFSGSPYEQYF
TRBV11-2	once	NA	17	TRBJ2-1	TGTGCCAGCAGGACACAAGGGGGGAGGGCCAGCTACAATGAGCAGTTCTTC	CASRTQGGRASYNEQFF